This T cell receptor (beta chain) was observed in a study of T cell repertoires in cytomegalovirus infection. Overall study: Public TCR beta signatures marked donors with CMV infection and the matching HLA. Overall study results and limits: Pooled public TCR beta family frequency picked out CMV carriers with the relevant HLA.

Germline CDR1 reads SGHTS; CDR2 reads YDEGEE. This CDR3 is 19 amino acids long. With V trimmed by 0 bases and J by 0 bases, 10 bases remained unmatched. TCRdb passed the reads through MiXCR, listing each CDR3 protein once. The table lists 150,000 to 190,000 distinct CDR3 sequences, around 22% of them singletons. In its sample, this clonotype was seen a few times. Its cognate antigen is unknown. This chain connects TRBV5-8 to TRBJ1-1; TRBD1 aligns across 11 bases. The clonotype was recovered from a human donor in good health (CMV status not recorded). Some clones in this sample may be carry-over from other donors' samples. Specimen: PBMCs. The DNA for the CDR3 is TGTGCCAGCAGCTTGGTCTGGACAGGGGGCGCCGGCATGAACACTGAAGCTTTCTTT. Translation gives CASSLVWTGGAGMNTEAFF.